This TCR beta chain was sequenced during a study of blood T cells in healthy people across ages. This clonotype was observed a handful of times. Losses at the gene ends were 1 base for V and 3 bases for J; bases not matched to a gene: 5. The CDR3 is made up of 16 amino acids. Germline CDR1 reads SEHNR; CDR2 reads FQNEAQ (reference sequence). A J-beta primer mix and a sample-barcoded 5' primer were used in a second PCR of about 7 to 12 cycles. Every cDNA was tagged by a template-switch adaptor with 12 random nucleotides. MiXCR was run by TCRdb on the 5' RACE reads, yielding one entry per CDR3 protein. The data contain about a million distinct CDR3 sequences, roughly 48% of them singletons.

The chain has TRBV7-9 and TRBJ2-3; TRBD1 matches 9 bases. Material for sequencing was blood. The sequence was obtained from a man under 40 in good health. CDR3 nucleotides: TGTGCCAGCAGCTTAGGTTCGGGGACAGGGACAGATACGCAGTATTTT. It codes for CASSLGSGTGTDTQYF. Using reference TRBV7-9 and TRBJ2-3 for the parts outside the CDR3, the full variable domain is DTGVSQNPRHKITKRGQNVTFRCDPISEHNRLYWYRQTLGQGPEFLTYFQNEAQLEKSRLLSDRFSAERPKGSFSTLEIQRTEQGDSAMYLCASSLGSGTGTDTQYFGPGTRLTVL.